This TCR beta chain was recorded in a study of T-cell reconstitution after alpha-beta-depleted transplantation in children. Details on this clonotype: The antigen remains unidentified.

Unique molecular identifiers were incorporated during preparation of the TCRbeta library. TCRdb used MiXCR to reprocess the PCR reads, holding one entry per CDR3 protein. The data show roughly 790,000 distinct CDR3 sequences, about 15% seen once. Study-wide results and caveats: Surviving recipient T cells and thymic progenitors underlay high day-60 TCRbeta diversity in some patients. Expanded graft clones, several hundred of them, were reportedly the source of alpha-beta T cells about two months after transplant. Newly made T cells mostly supplied T-cell counts and diversity one year after transplant.

The TCR was taken from a male patient aged 10 to 17 who had a stem cell transplant for acute lymphoblastic leukemia, so the T cells may come from the graft donor. The sequencing here drew on PBMCs, mostly from graft donor cells, taken 360 days after TCRalphabeta/CD19-depleted stem cell transplant.

The CDR3 region is CASSLAWGGGSGANVLTF. The CDR3 DNA follows: TGTGCCAGCAGCTTGGCCTGGGGCGGGGGCTCTGGGGCCAACGTCCTGACTTTC. The rearrangement uses TRBV5-5 and TRBJ2-6; 7 positions agree with TRBD2. This CDR3 region has 18 residues. With 0 bases clipped from V and 0 bases from J, the junction kept 6 bases outside the gene matches. Germline CDR1 is SGHKS and CDR2 is YYEKEE (reference sequence).